One and the same sample provided the 2 T cell receptor beta chains below, sequenced in a study of T cell repertoires in cytomegalovirus infection. TCRdb recomputed calls from the reads with MiXCR, one row per CDR3 protein. The table shows almost 300,000 distinct CDR3 sequences, with around 10% occurring only once. Source material: PBMCs. All receptors derive from a human donor in good health (CMV status not recorded). Some clones in this sample may be carry-over from other donors' samples.

This clonotype was recorded a few times. The chain links TRBV20-1 to TRBJ1-2; 10 bases are a match to TRBD1. Germline CDR1 and CDR2: DFQATT and SNEGSKA (reference sequence). Losses at the gene ends were 6 bases for V and 2 bases for J; bases not matched to a gene: 6. This CDR3 region has 14 residues. CDR3: CSASTDRGNYGYTF. The CDR3 DNA sequence: TGCAGTGCGAGCACGGACAGGGGGAACTATGGCTACACCTTC.

The chain recombines TRBV10-3 with TRBJ1-1; 7 bases line up with TRBD1. The junction had 7 bases not matched to a gene; V was cut back by 5 bases and J by 4 bases. Germline loops: CDR1 ENHRY, CDR2 SYGVKD. The CDR3 loop spans 14 amino acids. This chain's CDR3 is CAISREQGTTEAFF. CDR3 nucleotides: TGTGCCATCAGTCGCGAACAGGGGACCACTGAAGCTTTCTTT.